This is a list of T cell receptor beta chains from one sample in a study of shared clonotypes between healthy human individuals. Produced via immunoSEQ multiplex PCR; TCRdb's table is partial and in-frame only. This sample has 800,000 to 1,200,000 clones; 75% to 80% occur once, and the top ten carry 0.5% to 0.6%. The sequencing sample was made of memory CD4+ T cells from PBMCs. These receptors were taken from a man between 18 and 29 years old in good health. Some clones in this sample may be carry-over from other donors' samples. Both conserved end residues are part of each CDR3. Each record gives: clone size, J gene, CDR3 length, V gene, D gene, CDR3 protein, CDR3 DNA. D genes are given only for firm matches. Clone size appears in some rows only: once, few, many, or a class for an expanded clone.

NA TRBJ2-2 15 TRBV7-9 NA CASSLLPASTGELFF TGTGCCAGCAGCTTATTACCAGCCAGCACCGGGGAGCTGTTTTTT
NA TRBJ2-3 15 TRBV18 NA CASSPRLSSTDTQYF TGTGCCAGCTCACCAAGACTGTCGAGCACAGATACGCAGTATTTT
NA TRBJ1-1 15 TRBV11-2 NA CASSLNSGDLSEAFF TGTGCCAGCAGCTTAAATTCCGGGGACCTCTCTGAAGCTTTCTTT
NA TRBJ1-4 14 TRBV19 NA CASSIEGRNEKLFF TGTGCCAGTAGTATAGAGGGACGGAATGAAAAACTGTTTTTT
many TRBJ1-3 16 TRBV19 NA CASSVRGSASGNTIYF TGTGCCAGTAGTGTACGAGGGTCGGCTTCTGGAAACACCATATATTTT
NA TRBJ1-1 14 TRBV4-1 NA CASSQPTTRAEAFF TGCGCCAGCAGCCAGCCTACCACAAGAGCTGAAGCTTTCTTT
once TRBJ2-1 13 TRBV7-8 NA CASSPLWGDEQFF TGTGCCAGCAGCCCACTCTGGGGCGATGAGCAGTTCTTC
NA TRBJ2-4 14 TRBV27 TRBD2 CASSLLAGENIQYF TGTGCCAGCAGTTTGTTAGCGGGAGAAAACATTCAGTACTTC
many TRBJ2-7 15 TRBV4-3 NA CASSQEPGGPYEQYF TGCGCCAGCAGCCAAGAGCCAGGAGGTCCATACGAGCAGTACTTC
NA TRBJ2-7 17 TRBV30 TRBD2 CAWSPGWSSGSVDEQYF TGTGCCTGGAGTCCAGGGTGGAGTAGCGGGAGTGTCGACGAGCAGTACTTC
once TRBJ1-1 16 TRBV7-8 TRBD1 CASSLNPGGLNTEAFF TGTGCCAGCAGCTTAAACCCAGGGGGCCTGAACACTGAAGCTTTCTTT
once TRBJ2-5 14 TRBV15 NA CATSGQTGGGTQYF TGTGCCACCAGCGGCCAGACAGGAGGAGGGACCCAGTACTTC
NA TRBJ1-4 15 TRBV14 NA CASSQAAARTEKLFF TGTGCCAGCAGCCAAGCCGCTGCTCGAACCGAAAAACTGTTTTTT
NA TRBJ1-1 14 TRBV28 TRBD1 CASSFAGGFTEAFF TGTGCCAGCAGTTTTGCAGGGGGCTTCACTGAAGCTTTCTTT
NA TRBJ1-2 13 TRBV6-1 TRBD1 CASISGTAGGYTF TGTGCCAGCATTTCCGGGACAGCCGGCGGCTACACCTTC
NA TRBJ2-2 14 TRBV4-2 NA CASSQQYSTGELFF TGTGCCAGCAGCCAACAGTACAGCACCGGGGAGCTGTTTTTT
NA TRBJ2-1 15 TRBV7-8 NA CASSFSGGAANEQFF TGTGCCAGCAGCTTCAGCGGAGGGGCCGCCAATGAGCAGTTCTTC
NA TRBJ2-2 15 TRBV6-1 TRBD2 CASSETLAGAGELFF TGTGCCAGCAGTGAAACGCTAGCGGGAGCCGGGGAGCTGTTTTTT
NA TRBJ1-2 12 TRBV30 NA CAWKQRGYGYTF TGTGCCTGGAAGCAGAGGGGCTATGGCTACACCTTC
few TRBJ1-1 14 TRBV18 NA CASSPIGLGTEAFF TGTGCCAGCTCACCGATCGGCCTGGGGACTGAAGCTTTCTTT
few TRBJ2-4 14 TRBV9 NA CASSPGRGVNIQYF TGTGCCAGCAGCCCAGGGAGGGGGGTGAACATTCAGTACTTC
NA TRBJ2-3 18 TRBV18 TRBD2 CASSQYSLAGVGTDTQYF TGTGCCAGCTCACAATACTCCCTCGCGGGGGTTGGGACAGATACGCAGTATTTT
NA TRBJ2-7 15 TRBV6-1 TRBD1 CASSSSVRGTYEQYF TGTGCCAGCAGCTCAAGCGTCAGGGGGACCTACGAGCAGTACTTC
NA TRBJ1-2 15 TRBV5-3 NA CASSVWDKSNYGYTF TGTGCCAGCAGCGTGTGGGACAAATCTAACTATGGCTACACCTTC
once TRBJ1-1 15 TRBV30 NA CAWSVPGAGGTEAFF TGTGCCTGGAGTGTACCCGGGGCCGGCGGCACTGAAGCTTTCTTT
NA TRBJ2-7 15 TRBV5-5 TRBD2 CASSLVLAGTYEQYF TGTGCCAGCAGCTTAGTTCTAGCGGGAACCTACGAGCAGTACTTC
medium-sized TRBJ2-7 19 TRBV7-8 TRBD1 CASSLGRLASRDRVYEQYF TGTGCCAGCAGCTTAGGCCGACTCGCGAGCCGGGACAGGGTATACGAGCAGTACTTC
NA TRBJ2-1 14 TRBV5-1 NA CASSLVRGPNEQFF TGCGCCAGCAGCTTGGTCCGGGGACCTAATGAGCAGTTCTTC
NA TRBJ2-5 13 TRBV7-3 NA CASSLREGETQYF TGTGCCAGCAGCCTCAGGGAAGGAGAGACCCAGTACTTC
NA TRBJ2-2 15 TRBV7-3 NA CASSPTQSNTGELFF TGTGCCAGTTCCCCGACACAATCGAACACCGGGGAGCTGTTTTTT
NA TRBJ1-2 14 TRBV7-6 NA CASSPGRGYDGYTF TGTGCCAGCAGCCCCGGAAGGGGTTACGATGGCTACACCTTC
few TRBJ1-2 12 TRBV30 NA CAWGRGPGGYTF TGTGCCTGGGGCAGGGGCCCTGGAGGCTACACCTTC
NA TRBJ1-5 13 TRBV27 NA CASSLHGNQPQHF TGTGCCAGCAGTCTCCACGGCAATCAGCCCCAGCATTTT
NA TRBJ2-1 18 TRBV19 TRBD2 CASSIDRVAGQPYNEQFF TGTGCCAGTAGTATAGATCGGGTAGCGGGCCAACCCTACAATGAGCAGTTCTTC
NA TRBJ2-5 12 TRBV6-5 TRBD1 CASSNRGETQYF TGTGCCAGCAGTAACAGGGGTGAGACCCAGTACTTC
few TRBJ2-7 15 TRBV28 TRBD2 CASTPQLAGVYEQYF TGTGCCAGCACCCCCCAACTAGCGGGGGTCTACGAGCAGTACTTC
NA TRBJ1-1 15 TRBV21-1 NA CASRWYSAGNTEAFF TGTGCCAGCAGATGGTACTCGGCTGGGAACACTGAAGCTTTCTTT
NA TRBJ2-1 18 TRBV14 NA CASSQAGLSLVRGDEQFF TGTGCCAGCAGCCAAGCTGGGCTTTCGTTGGTCAGGGGCGATGAGCAGTTCTTC
many TRBJ2-7 14 TRBV7-2 TRBD2 CASSPRRSGVEQYF TGTGCCAGCAGCCCCCGGCGGAGCGGGGTCGAGCAGTACTTC
few TRBJ1-2 14 TRBV28 NA CASSGTAVGYGYTF TGTGCCAGCAGTGGGACGGCGGTAGGGTATGGCTACACCTTC
NA TRBJ2-7 16 TRBV5-5 TRBD2 CASSLLAGLSSYEQYF TGTGCCAGCAGCTTACTAGCGGGCCTCAGCTCCTACGAGCAGTACTTC
NA TRBJ2-7 13 TRBV2 NA CASRRAGTNEQYF TGTGCCAGCAGAAGGGCCGGGACCAACGAGCAGTACTTC